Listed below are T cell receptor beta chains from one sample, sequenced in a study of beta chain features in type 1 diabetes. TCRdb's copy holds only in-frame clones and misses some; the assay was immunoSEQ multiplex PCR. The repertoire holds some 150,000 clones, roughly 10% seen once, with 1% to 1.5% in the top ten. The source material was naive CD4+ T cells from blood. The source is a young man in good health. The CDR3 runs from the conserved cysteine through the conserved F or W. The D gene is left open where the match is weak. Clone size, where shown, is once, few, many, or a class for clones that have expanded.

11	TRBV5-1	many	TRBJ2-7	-	CASSVDYEQYF	TGCGCCAGCAGCGTAGACTACGAGCAGTACTTC
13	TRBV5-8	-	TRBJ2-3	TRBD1	CASRGQGTDTQYF	TGTGCCAGCAGGGGACAGGGAACAGATACGCAGTATTTT
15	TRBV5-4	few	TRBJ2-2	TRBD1	CASRSATGGTGELFF	TGTGCCAGCCGTTCTGCGACAGGGGGCACCGGGGAGCTGTTTTTT
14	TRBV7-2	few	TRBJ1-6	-	CASSLQSDNSPLHF	TGTGCCAGCAGCCTACAGTCGGATAATTCACCCCTCCACTTT
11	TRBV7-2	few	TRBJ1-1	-	CASTSGTEAFF	TGTGCCAGCACCTCGGGTACTGAGGCTTTCTTT
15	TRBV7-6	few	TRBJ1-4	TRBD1	CASSLVGTGAEKLFF	TGTGCCAGCAGCTTAGTGGGGACAGGTGCCGAAAAACTGTTTTTT
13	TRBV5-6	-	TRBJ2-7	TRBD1	CASSVGQGREQYF	TGTGCCAGCAGCGTGGGACAGGGGCGGGAGCAGTACTTC
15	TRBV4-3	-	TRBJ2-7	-	CASSQDMNRVYEQYF	TGCGCCAGCAGCCAAGACATGAACAGGGTCTACGAGCAGTACTTC
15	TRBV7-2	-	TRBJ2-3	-	CASSLIAVGTDTQYF	TGTGCCAGCAGCCTCATAGCGGTGGGCACAGATACGCAGTATTTT
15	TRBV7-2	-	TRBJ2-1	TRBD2	CASRPPAGGPNEQFF	TGTGCCAGCAGACCGCCAGCGGGGGGGCCCAATGAGCAGTTCTTC
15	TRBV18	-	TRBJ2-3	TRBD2	CASSPSADGGDTQYF	TGTGCCAGCTCACCATCGGCCGACGGGGGGGATACGCAGTATTTT
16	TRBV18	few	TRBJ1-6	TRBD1	CASSPGGGYYNSPLHF	TGTGCCAGCTCTCCGGGAGGGGGCTACTATAATTCACCCCTCCACTTT
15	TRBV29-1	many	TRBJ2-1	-	CSGEPDRSYYNEQFF	TGCAGCGGGGAACCAGACAGAAGCTACTACAATGAGCAGTTCTTC
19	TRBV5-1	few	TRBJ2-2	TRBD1	CASSSILRGRLLNTGELFF	TGCGCCAGCAGCTCAATTCTCAGGGGGCGACTTTTGAACACCGGGGAGCTGTTTTTT
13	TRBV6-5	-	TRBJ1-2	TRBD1	CASSVWDSYGYTF	TGTGCCAGCAGTGTCTGGGACAGCTATGGCTACACCTTC
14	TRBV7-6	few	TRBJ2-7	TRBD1	CASSPRTGSYEQYF	TGTGCCAGCAGCCCCCGGACAGGTTCCTACGAGCAGTACTTC
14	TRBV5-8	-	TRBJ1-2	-	CASSLRQDVYGYTF	TGTGCCAGCAGCTTAAGACAGGACGTCTATGGCTACACCTTC
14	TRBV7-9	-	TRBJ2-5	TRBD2	CASSFSGGAETQYF	TGTGCCAGCAGCTTTAGCGGGGGGGCTGAGACCCAGTACTTC
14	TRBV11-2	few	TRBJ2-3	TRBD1	CASSLGTGLDTQYF	TGTGCCAGCAGCTTAGGGACAGGATTAGATACGCAGTATTTT
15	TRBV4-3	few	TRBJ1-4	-	CASSWGGETNEKLFF	TGCGCCAGCAGCTGGGGAGGGGAAACTAATGAAAAACTGTTTTTT
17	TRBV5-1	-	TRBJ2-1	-	CASSFTGQRHTYNEQFF	TGCGCCAGCAGCTTTACGGGACAACGGCATACCTACAATGAGCAGTTCTTC
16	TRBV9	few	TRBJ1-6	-	CASSPAQGPYNSPLHF	TGTGCCAGCAGTCCAGCCCAGGGGCCATATAATTCACCCCTCCACTTT
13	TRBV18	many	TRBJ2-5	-	CASSPTEEETQYF	TGTGCCAGCTCACCGACAGAGGAGGAGACCCAGTACTTC
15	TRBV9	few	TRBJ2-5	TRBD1	CASSVSPRGQETQYF	TGTGCCAGCAGCGTGTCCCCCAGGGGGCAAGAGACCCAGTACTTC
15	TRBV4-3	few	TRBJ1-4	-	CASSQDSHTNEKLFF	TGCGCCAGCAGCCAAGATAGTCACACTAATGAAAAACTGTTTTTT
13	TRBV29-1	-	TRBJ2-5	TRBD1	CSARGQAGETQYF	TGCAGCGCGCGGGGACAGGCCGGGGAGACCCAGTACTTC
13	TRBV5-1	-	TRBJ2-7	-	CASSSGIPYEQYF	TGCGCCAGCAGCTCAGGGATCCCCTACGAGCAGTACTTC
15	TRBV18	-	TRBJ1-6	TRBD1	CASSPDRARNSPLHF	TGTGCCAGCTCACCGGACAGGGCCAGGAATTCACCCCTCCACTTT
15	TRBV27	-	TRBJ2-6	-	CASRARETGANVLTF	TGTGCCAGCAGGGCGAGGGAGACTGGGGCCAACGTCCTGACTTTC
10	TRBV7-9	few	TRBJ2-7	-	CASSLGTILF	TGTGCCAGCAGCTTAGGGACAATCCTCTTC
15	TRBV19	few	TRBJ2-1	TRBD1	CASSILGGQGNEQFF	TGTGCCAGTAGTATCCTCGGGGGACAGGGGAATGAGCAGTTCTTC
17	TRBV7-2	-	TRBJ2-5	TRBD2	CASSSPGASGLFETQYF	TGTGCCAGCAGCAGCCCTGGGGCTAGCGGGTTGTTCGAGACCCAGTACTTC
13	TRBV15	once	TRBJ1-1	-	CATSPTVRTEAFF	TGTGCCACCAGCCCTACAGTAAGGACTGAAGCTTTCTTT
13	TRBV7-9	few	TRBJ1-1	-	CASSLTGPAEAFF	TGTGCCAGCAGCTTAACAGGGCCCGCTGAAGCTTTCTTT
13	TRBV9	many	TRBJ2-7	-	CASSPDPGDEQYF	TGTGCCAGCAGCCCTGACCCCGGGGACGAGCAGTACTTC
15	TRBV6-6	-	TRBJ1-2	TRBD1	CASIKGTGGGYGYTF	TGTGCCAGCATCAAAGGGACAGGGGGCGGCTATGGCTACACCTTC
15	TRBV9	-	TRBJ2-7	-	CASSVDFQPRSEQYF	TGTGCCAGCAGCGTAGATTTTCAACCTAGGAGCGAGCAGTACTTC
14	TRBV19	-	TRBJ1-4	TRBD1	CASSRTGTNEKLFF	TGTGCCAGTAGCCGGACAGGGACTAATGAAAAACTGTTTTTT
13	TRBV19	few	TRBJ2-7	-	CASIGDGPYEQYF	TGTGCCAGTATCGGAGACGGTCCCTACGAGCAGTACTTC
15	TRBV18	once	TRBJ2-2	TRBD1	CASSLGQGDTGELFF	TGTGCCAGCTCACTAGGACAGGGAGACACCGGGGAGCTGTTTTTT
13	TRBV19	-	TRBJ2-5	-	CASSIWQEETQYF	TGTGCCAGTAGTATCTGGCAGGAAGAGACCCAGTACTTC
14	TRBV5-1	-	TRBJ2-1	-	CASSPGTHYNEQFF	TGCGCCAGCAGTCCCGGGACACATTACAATGAGCAGTTCTTC
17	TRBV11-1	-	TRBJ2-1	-	CASSLSFLRGSHNEQFF	TGTGCCAGCAGCTTATCCTTCTTGAGGGGGTCCCACAATGAGCAGTTCTTC
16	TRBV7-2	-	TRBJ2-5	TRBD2	CASSLVSGGAQETQYF	TGTGCCAGCAGCTTAGTTAGCGGGGGGGCTCAAGAGACCCAGTACTTC
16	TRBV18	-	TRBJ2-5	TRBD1	CASSPDRGKIQETQYF	TGTGCCAGCTCACCCGACAGGGGGAAGATCCAAGAGACCCAGTACTTC
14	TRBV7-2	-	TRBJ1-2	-	CASSLTGRDYGYTF	TGTGCCAGCAGCTTAACGGGGAGGGACTATGGCTACACCTTC
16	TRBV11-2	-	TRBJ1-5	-	CASSPVGGGSNQPQHF	TGTGCCAGCAGCCCAGTGGGGGGAGGCAGCAATCAGCCCCAGCATTTT
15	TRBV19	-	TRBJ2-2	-	CASSSHGANTGELFF	TGTGCCAGTAGTTCCCACGGGGCGAACACCGGGGAGCTGTTTTTT
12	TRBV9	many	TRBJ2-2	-	CASSVYTGELFF	TGTGCCAGCAGCGTCTACACCGGGGAGCTGTTTTTT
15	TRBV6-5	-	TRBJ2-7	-	CASIAPGSSSYEQYF	TGTGCCAGCATTGCACCGGGATCAAGCTCCTACGAGCAGTACTTC